The entry below describes one T cell receptor beta chain. What it recognizes is unknown. The sample is drawn from a study of graft-versus-host responses after intestinal transplantation. Study findings and constraints: Some GvH clones appeared in ileal mucosa or blood before recipient bone marrow. Early post-transplant declines in HvG were associated with peak levels of circulating GvH clones.

Trimming shortened V by 5 bases and J by 0 bases, and 8 bases separated the two germline ends. The CDR3 spans 14 residues. CDR1 is MNHEY and CDR2 is SMNVEV in the germline V gene (reference sequence). Produced via immunoSEQ multiplex PCR; TCRdb's table is partial and in-frame only. The sample lists more than 100,000 clones, around 95% occurring once. The receptor was isolated from a human donor who received an intestinal transplant. V gene TRBV27 combines with J gene TRBJ1-3; D is ambiguous. The starting material was unstimulated CD8+ T cells sorted from spleen or lymph node cells, obtained before intestinal transplant. The CDR3: CASSPGTSGNTIYF. The CDR3 coding sequence is TGTGCCAGCAGTCCAGGTACCTCTGGAAACACCATATATTTT.